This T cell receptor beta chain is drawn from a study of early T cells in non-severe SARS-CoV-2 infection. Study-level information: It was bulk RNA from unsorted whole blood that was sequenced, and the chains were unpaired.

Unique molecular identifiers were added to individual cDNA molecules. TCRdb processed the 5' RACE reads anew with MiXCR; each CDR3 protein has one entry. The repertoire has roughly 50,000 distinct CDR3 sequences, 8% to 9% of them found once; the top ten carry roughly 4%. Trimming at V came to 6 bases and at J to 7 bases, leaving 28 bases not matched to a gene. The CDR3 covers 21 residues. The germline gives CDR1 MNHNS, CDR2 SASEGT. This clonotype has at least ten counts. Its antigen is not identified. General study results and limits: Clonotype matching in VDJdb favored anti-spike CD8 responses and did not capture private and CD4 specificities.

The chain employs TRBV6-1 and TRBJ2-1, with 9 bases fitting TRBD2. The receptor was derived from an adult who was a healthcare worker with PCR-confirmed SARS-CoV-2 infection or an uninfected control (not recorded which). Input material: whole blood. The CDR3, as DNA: TGTGCCAGCAGGGGGAGGTATGAAGGGGCCGATCTAGCGGGACTCGGGAATGAGCAGTTCTTC. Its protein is CASRGRYEGADLAGLGNEQFF.